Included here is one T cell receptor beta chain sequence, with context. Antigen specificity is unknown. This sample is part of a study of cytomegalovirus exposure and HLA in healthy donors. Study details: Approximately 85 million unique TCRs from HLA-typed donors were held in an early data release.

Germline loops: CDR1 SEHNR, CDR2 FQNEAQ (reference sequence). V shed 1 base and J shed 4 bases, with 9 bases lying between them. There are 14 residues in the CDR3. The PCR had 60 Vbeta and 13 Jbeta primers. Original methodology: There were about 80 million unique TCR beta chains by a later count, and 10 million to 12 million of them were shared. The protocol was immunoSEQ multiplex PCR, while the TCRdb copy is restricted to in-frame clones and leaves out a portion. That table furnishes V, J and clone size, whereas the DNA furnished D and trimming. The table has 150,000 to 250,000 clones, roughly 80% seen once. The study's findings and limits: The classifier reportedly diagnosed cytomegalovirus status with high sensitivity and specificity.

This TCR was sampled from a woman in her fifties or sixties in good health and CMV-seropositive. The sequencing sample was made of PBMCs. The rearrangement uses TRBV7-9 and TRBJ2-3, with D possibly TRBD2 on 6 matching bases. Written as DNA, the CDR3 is TGTGCCAGCAGCTTAGTCGGGGGAGCAGATACGCAGTATTTT. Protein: CASSLVGGADTQYF. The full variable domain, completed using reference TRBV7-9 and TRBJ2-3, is DTGVSQNPRHKITKRGQNVTFRCDPISEHNRLYWYRQTLGQGPEFLTYFQNEAQLEKSRLLSDRFSAERPKGSFSTLEIQRTEQGDSAMYLCASSLVGGADTQYFGPGTRLTVL.